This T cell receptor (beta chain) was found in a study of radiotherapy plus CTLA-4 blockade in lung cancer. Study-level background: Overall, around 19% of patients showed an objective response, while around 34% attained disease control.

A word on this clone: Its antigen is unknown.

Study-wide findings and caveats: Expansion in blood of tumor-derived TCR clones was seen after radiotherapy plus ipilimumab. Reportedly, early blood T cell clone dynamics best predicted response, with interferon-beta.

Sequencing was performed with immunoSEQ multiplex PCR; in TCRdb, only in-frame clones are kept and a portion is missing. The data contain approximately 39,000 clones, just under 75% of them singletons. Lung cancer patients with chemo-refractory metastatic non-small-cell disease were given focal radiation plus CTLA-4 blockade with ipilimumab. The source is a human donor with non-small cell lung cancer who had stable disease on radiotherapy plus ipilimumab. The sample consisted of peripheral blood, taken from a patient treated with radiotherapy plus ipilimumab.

The CDR3 spells CASSLKAGQETQYF. The CDR3 DNA sequence: TGTGCCAGCAGTTTAAAGGCGGGGCAGGAGACCCAGTACTTC. The V call is TRBV28, the J call TRBJ2-5; D is possibly TRBD2 (6 bases). CDR1 MDHEN and CDR2 SYDVKM come from the germline V gene. V was cut by 2 bases and J by 5 bases, with 12 bases left in between. The CDR3 consists of 14 residues.